This TCR beta chain was obtained from a study of control samples from healthy donors and cancer patients. Measured with immunoSEQ multiplex PCR; TCRdb has only the in-frame clones, and not every one. This sample has 110,000 to 150,000 clones; about 95% occur once, and the top ten carry 12% to 15%. Germline CDR1 is SGHRS and CDR2 is YFSETQ. J lost 3 bases, V lost 3 bases, and 7 bases had no gene match. This CDR3 is 15 amino acids long. The specimen was PBMCs. V is TRBV5-1 and J is TRBJ2-5, with 8 bases matching TRBD2. This receptor was identified in a man aged 60 to 75 with colorectal cancer. The CDR3 bases are TGCGCCAGCAGCTCGACTAGCGTAGTGAAAGAGACCCAGTACTTC. This sequence encodes CASSSTSVVKETQYF.